The 27 T cell receptor beta chains reported below all come from one sample, sequenced in a study of beta chain features in type 1 diabetes. Study results and limitations: Within each of all four CD4+ subsets, Type 1 diabetes patients had TCRB CDR3s that were moderately but significantly shorter.

No antigens are known for them. Expressed TCRB transcripts were sequenced, since all the RNA that had been isolated was reverse transcribed. The assay was immunoSEQ multiplex PCR, and TCRdb's table has in-frame clones only and misses some. The sample yields 280,000 or so clones, roughly 15% seen once. Sequencing used naive CD4+ T cells from blood. These receptors originate from a man aged 18 to 30 with type 1 diabetes.

This chain links TRBV2 with TRBJ2-5, with D maybe TRBD1 (6 bases). Germline V gene sequence: CDR1 SNHLY, CDR2 FYNNEI. Trimming removed 2 bases at V and 2 bases at J, with 12 bases between. The CDR3 covers 15 residues. The CDR3 region is CASSEFQGLQETQYF. The DNA for the CDR3 is TGTGCCAGCAGTGAATTCCAGGGGCTTCAAGAGACCCAGTACTTC.

This clone was observed a few times. The genes are TRBV7-2 and TRBJ1-2; TRBD1 might be the D (5 bases). Trimming removed 1 base at V and 7 bases at J, with 10 bases between. This CDR3 region has 13 residues. The germline V gene has CDR1 SGHTA and CDR2 FQGNSA. CDR3 amino acids: CASSLDQGRGYTF. The CDR3 DNA sequence: TGTGCCAGCAGCTTAGATCAGGGTCGTGGCTACACCTTC. Filled out from reference TRBV7-2 and TRBJ1-2, the complete variable domain reads GAGVSQSPSNKVTEKGKDVELRCDPISGHTALYWYRQSLGQGLEFLIYFQGNSAPDKSGLPSDRFSAERTGGSVSTLTIQRTQQEDSAVYLCASSLDQGRGYTFGSGTRLTVV.

The chain couples TRBV29-1 to TRBJ2-7, with TRBD1 identical over 9 bases. The CDR3 contains 14 residues. Germline V gene data show CDR1 as SQVTM and CDR2 as ANQGSEA. Unmatched junction bases numbered 10, after V lost 6 bases and J lost 4 bases. As DNA, the CDR3 is TGCAGCGTAGGGGCCCCGGACAGGGGATACGAGCAGTACTTC. Protein product: CSVGAPDRGYEQYF.

About this clone itself: This specimen includes other DNA sequences encoding the same CDR3. J is TRBJ1-5 and V is TRBV28; D perhaps matches TRBD1 (5 bases). V was trimmed by 6 bases and J by 2 bases, leaving 11 bases between them. Germline V CDR1 and CDR2: MDHEN, SYDVKM. The CDR3 length is 14 residues. CDR3: CASSPGGGNQPQHF. Here the CDR3 DNA reads TGTGCCAGCAGCCCTGGGGGGGGCAATCAGCCCCAGCATTTT.

This clone came up a few times. This chain connects TRBV18 to TRBJ1-1; TRBD1 matches 8 bases. The J segment lost 6 bases and the V segment lost 3 bases, leaving 6 bases of the junction unmatched. The CDR3 has 14 residues. The germline CDR1 and CDR2 sequences are KGHSH and LQKENI. The CDR3 spells CASSPVTGDAEAFF. CDR3 nucleotide sequence: TGTGCCAGCTCACCGGTGACAGGGGACGCTGAAGCTTTCTTT.

This clone was recorded a few times. Here the CDR3 DNA reads TGTGCCAGCAGCCAAGAACTAAGCGGGGGTATGGAGACCCAGTACTTC. This gives the protein CASSQELSGGMETQYF. This chain joins TRBV4-2 and TRBJ2-5; TRBD2 agrees at 8 bases. CDR1 is LGHNA and CDR2 is YNFKEQ in the germline V gene. J was trimmed by 5 bases and V by 0 bases; bases with no gene match: 8. There are 16 residues in the CDR3.

The V call is TRBV19, the J call TRBJ1-1, with TRBD1 matching over 7 bases. J lost 1 base, V lost 6 bases, and 8 bases had no gene match. CDR1 is LNHDA and CDR2 is SQIVND in the germline V gene (reference sequence). The CDR3 is made up of 15 amino acids. For the CDR3, the DNA is TGTGCCAGTAGCCAAAAGGGGGCCGCGAACACTGAAGCTTTCTTT. Its translation: CASSQKGAANTEAFF.

The sample holds a few counts of this clone. This chain uses TRBV5-4 with TRBJ2-7; TRBD1 matches at 9 bases. Trimming at V came to 2 bases and at J to 0 bases, leaving 3 bases not matched to a gene. Germline V gene data show CDR1 as SGHNT and CDR2 as YYREEE (reference sequence). The CDR3 runs to 15 residues. DNA of the CDR3: TGTGCCAGCAGCTTCGGACAGGGGCCCTCCTACGAGCAGTACTTC. This encodes CASSFGQGPSYEQYF.

A few counts support this clone. The genes are TRBV5-1 and TRBJ1-1; D may be TRBD1 (5 bases). The CDR3 totals 15 residues. The germline V gene has CDR1 SGHRS and CDR2 YFSETQ. V was cut by 0 bases and J by 0 bases, with 9 bases left in between. CDR3 in DNA: TGCGCCAGCAGCTTGGGCGGGACGATGAACACTGAAGCTTTCTTT. Translated: CASSLGGTMNTEAFF.

V gene TRBV25-1 combines with J gene TRBJ1-1; TRBD1 matches at 7 bases. The CDR3 sequence is 15 residues long. With V trimmed by 1 base and J by 3 bases, 5 bases remained unmatched. CDR1 and CDR2 (germline): MGHDK, SYGVNS. The chain's CDR3 is CASSESNRGDTEAFF. CDR3 DNA sequence: TGTGCCAGCAGTGAATCAAACAGGGGAGACACTGAAGCTTTCTTT.

This chain joins TRBV15 and TRBJ1-2, with 8 bases matching TRBD1. The CDR3 is 14 residues long. CDR1 and CDR2 (germline): LNHNV, YYDKDF (reference sequence). Unmatched junction bases numbered 10, after V lost 5 bases and J lost 8 bases. The CDR3 DNA reads as TGTGCCACCAGCTTCGACAGGGGAACCGGAGGCTACACCTTC. Its protein product is CATSFDRGTGGYTF. The whole variable domain, remainder taken from reference TRBV15 and TRBJ1-2, is DAMVIQNPRYQVTQFGKPVTLSCSQTLNHNVMYWYQQKSSQAPKLLFHYYDKDFNNEADTPDNFQSRRPNTSFCFLDIRSPGLGDTAMYLCATSFDRGTGGYTFGSGTRLTVV.

This clone was detected only a few times. The chain links TRBV30 to TRBJ1-2, with D uncertain. Trimming took off 4 bases at V and 8 bases at J, with 17 bases between the two ends. Germline CDR1 GTSNPN, CDR2 SVGIG (reference sequence). CDR3 length equals 13 residues. CDR3 loop: CAWTRGREGGYTF. Here the CDR3 DNA reads TGTGCCTGGACCCGCGGCCGGGAAGGGGGCTACACCTTC.

V is TRBV5-4 and J is TRBJ2-2, with 11 nucleotides matching TRBD2. J gave up 5 bases and V 4 bases, and 10 bases lay outside the gene matches. This CDR3 comprises 17 residues. Per the germline V gene, CDR1 is SGHNT and CDR2 is YYREEE (reference sequence). CDR3 sequence: CASSPGGTSGVTGELFF. The CDR3 DNA reads as TGTGCCAGCAGCCCCGGTGGGACTAGCGGAGTAACCGGGGAGCTGTTTTTT.

The chain has TRBV5-1 and TRBJ2-7; D gene uncertain. The CDR3 has 14 amino acids. V gave up 0 bases and J gave up 5 bases, with 12 bases separating them. Germline CDR1 is SGHRS and CDR2 is YFSETQ. CDR3 sequence: CASSLVSDGHEQYF. Written as DNA, the CDR3 is TGCGCCAGCAGCTTGGTCAGCGACGGCCACGAGCAGTACTTC.

This rearrangement joins TRBV28 to TRBJ1-5, with TRBD1 matching 7 bases. The ends lost 7 bases at V and 2 bases at J; junction bases unmatched: 14. The CDR3 is 17 residues long. The germline V gene has CDR1 MDHEN and CDR2 SYDVKM. The CDR3 DNA follows: TGTGCCAGCACCTACGGGGGTGACAGGGTCGGCAATCAGCCCCAGCATTTT. This sequence encodes CASTYGGDRVGNQPQHF.

This clone showed up just a few times. The chain recombines TRBV7-9 with TRBJ1-4; 7 nucleotides match TRBD1. This CDR3 is 15 amino acids long. CDR1 SEHNR and CDR2 FQNEAQ come from the germline V gene (reference sequence). V dropped 5 bases and J dropped 8; count of bases not matched to a gene: 11. The CDR3 DNA reads as TGTGCCAGCAGCCTACCGACAGGGCAGACGGAAAAACTGTTTTTT. It specifies CASSLPTGQTEKLFF.

This clone was counted only a few times. The rearrangement uses TRBV11-3 and TRBJ2-5, with 7 bases identical to TRBD2. From germline, CDR1 is SGHNT and CDR2 YENEEA. There are 13 residues in the CDR3. V gave up 3 bases and J gave up 7 bases; unmatched junction bases: 5. The CDR3: CASSFYPSGTQYF. In DNA, the CDR3 is TGTGCCAGCAGCTTTTACCCTAGCGGGACCCAGTACTTC.

The V and J genes are TRBV5-1 and TRBJ2-5, with D possibly being TRBD2 (6 bases). The V gene's germline CDR1 is SGHRS and CDR2 YFSETQ. There are 14 residues in the CDR3. With 5 bases removed from V and 5 bases from J, the gap between germline ends came to 16 bases. The CDR3 here is CASRGLPSRETQYF. CDR3 bases: TGCGCCAGCAGAGGACTACCATCCCGGGAGACCCAGTACTTC.

This clone was seen a few times. The chain carries TRBV5-4 and TRBJ1-4; 7 positions agree with TRBD1. Germline assignment: CDR1 SGHNT and CDR2 YYREEE (reference sequence). The CDR3 loop spans 14 amino acids. Trimming cost V 5 bases and J 7 bases; bases outside gene matches: 8. CDR3 sequence (DNA): TGTGCCAGCAGTTATCAAGGGACAGCTGAAAAACTGTTTTTT. Protein sequence: CASSYQGTAEKLFF. Drawing the rest from reference TRBV5-4 and TRBJ1-4, the complete variable domain is ETGVTQSPTHLIKTRGQQVTLRCSSQSGHNTVSWYQQALGQGPQFIFQYYREEENGRGNFPPRFSGLQFPNYSSELNVNALELDDSALYLCASSYQGTAEKLFFGSGTQLSVL.

The chain is built from TRBV2 and TRBJ2-5, with 9 bases aligning to TRBD2. The length of the CDR3 is 12 residues. J lost 5 bases, V lost 5 bases, and 0 bases had no gene match. CDR1 and CDR2 (germline): SNHLY, FYNNEI. The DNA for the CDR3 is TGTGCCAGCAGTACTAGCGGGGAGACCCAGTACTTC. Translating gives CASSTSGETQYF.

The chain joins TRBV19 to TRBJ1-5, with D possibly being TRBD1 (6 bases). Germline lookup yields CDR1 LNHDA and CDR2 SQIVND (reference sequence). This CDR3 comprises 17 residues. The V end lost 4 bases, the J end lost 2 bases, and 18 bases lay between the germline ends. In DNA form, the CDR3 reads TGTGCCAGTAGTACGAGCAGGGGCGCAACCGGCAATCAGCCCCAGCATTTT. Translating it yields CASSTSRGATGNQPQHF.

There are a few counts of this clone. The chain combines TRBV5-4 with TRBJ1-2; D is ambiguous. CDR1 SGHNT and CDR2 YYREEE come from the germline V gene (reference sequence). Trimming stripped 8 bases from V and 3 bases from J, with 17 bases between. The CDR3 spans 14 residues. The DNA for the CDR3 is TGTGCCAGTCGCTGGCAATGGAGTTACTATGGCTACACCTTC. Amino acid sequence: CASRWQWSYYGYTF. Looking up the rest from reference TRBV5-4 and TRBJ1-2 gives the full variable domain: ETGVTQSPTHLIKTRGQQVTLRCSSQSGHNTVSWYQQALGQGPQFIFQYYREEENGRGNFPPRFSGLQFPNYSSELNVNALELDDSALYLCASRWQWSYYGYTFGSGTRLTVV.

This clone was counted a few times. The chain has TRBV7-9 and TRBJ2-1; D possibly corresponds to TRBD2 (5 bases). There are 12 residues in the CDR3. Germline CDR1 reads SEHNR; CDR2 reads FQNEAQ (reference sequence). Trimming stripped 5 bases from V and 5 bases from J, with 7 bases between. CDR3 loop: CASSTGNNEQFF. The CDR3 DNA is TGTGCCAGCAGCACGGGGAACAATGAGCAGTTCTTC.

The chain has TRBV18 and TRBJ2-4; perhaps TRBD2 as D (6 bases). Between the trimmed V and J ends, which lost 3 bases and 9 bases, there was a span of 15 bases. Germline CDR1 and CDR2: KGHSH and LQKENI. There are 14 residues in the CDR3. The CDR3 reads CASSPRRGSGIQYF. The CDR3 DNA reads as TGTGCCAGCTCACCTAGGAGGGGATCGGGCATTCAGTACTTC.

The J gene is TRBJ1-4, the V gene TRBV18; TRBD1 is a possible D gene (5 bases). CDR1 KGHSH and CDR2 LQKENI come from the germline V gene. The CDR3 covers 15 residues. Trimming left V 3 bases short and J 0 bases short, with 8 bases between. CDR3 nucleotides: TGTGCCAGCTCACCGACGACAGCAACTAATGAAAAACTGTTTTTT. Protein sequence: CASSPTTATNEKLFF. The full variable domain, its missing parts supplied by reference TRBV18 and TRBJ1-4, is NAGVMQNPRHLVRRRGQEARLRCSPMKGHSHVYWYRQLPEEGLKFMVYLQKENIIDESGMPKERFSAEFPKEGPSILRIQQVVRGDSAAYFCASSPTTATNEKLFFGSGTQLSVL.

This chain links TRBV18 with TRBJ1-1; perhaps TRBD1 as D (5 bases). Germline CDR1 is KGHSH and CDR2 is LQKENI. The CDR3 sequence is 14 residues long. V was cut by 5 bases and J by 4 bases, with 14 bases left in between. In nucleotides, the CDR3 is TGTGCCAGCTCAGTAGGATTCGGGGGCACTGAAGCTTTCTTT. Protein: CASSVGFGGTEAFF.

The sample holds a few counts of this clone. V gene TRBV27 combines with J gene TRBJ1-4; 10 nucleotides agree with TRBD1. Germline CDR1 reads MNHEY; CDR2 reads SMNVEV (reference sequence). The CDR3 is 17 residues long. The V gene end was trimmed by 4 bases and the J gene end by 0 bases; junction bases not matched to a gene: 5. The CDR3 region is CASSSRTGGATNEKLFF. The CDR3 coding sequence is TGTGCCAGCAGTTCCCGGACAGGGGGAGCAACTAATGAAAAACTGTTTTTT.